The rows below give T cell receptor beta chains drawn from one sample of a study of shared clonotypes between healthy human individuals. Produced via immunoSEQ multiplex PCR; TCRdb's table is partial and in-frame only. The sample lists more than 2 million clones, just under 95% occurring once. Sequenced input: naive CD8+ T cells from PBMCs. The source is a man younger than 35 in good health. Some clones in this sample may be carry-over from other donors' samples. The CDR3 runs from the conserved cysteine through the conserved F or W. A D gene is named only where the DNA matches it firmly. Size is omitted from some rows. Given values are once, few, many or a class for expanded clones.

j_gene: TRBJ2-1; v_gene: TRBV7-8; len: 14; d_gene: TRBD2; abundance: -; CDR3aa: CASSSPTSANEQFF; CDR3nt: TGTGCCAGCAGCTCCCCCACTAGCGCCAATGAGCAGTTCTTC
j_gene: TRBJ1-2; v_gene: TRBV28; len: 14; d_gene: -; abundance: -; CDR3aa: CASSLWTRYYGYTF; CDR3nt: TGTGCCAGCAGTTTATGGACCAGATACTATGGCTACACCTTC
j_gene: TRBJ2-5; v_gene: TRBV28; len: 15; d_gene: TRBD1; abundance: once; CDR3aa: CASLLDRGRMETQYF; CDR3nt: TGTGCCAGCCTACTGGACAGGGGGCGCATGGAGACCCAGTACTTC
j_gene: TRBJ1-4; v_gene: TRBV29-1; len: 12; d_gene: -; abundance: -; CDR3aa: CSVAAGAGKLFF; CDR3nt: TGCAGCGTGGCAGCGGGCGCCGGAAAACTGTTTTTT
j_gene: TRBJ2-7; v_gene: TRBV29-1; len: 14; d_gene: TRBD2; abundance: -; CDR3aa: CSVETREGQYEQYF; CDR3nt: TGCAGCGTTGAAACGCGGGAGGGCCAGTACGAGCAGTACTTC
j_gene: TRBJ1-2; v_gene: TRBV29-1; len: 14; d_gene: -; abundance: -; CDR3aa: CSVEGTYVDYGYTF; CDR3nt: TGCAGCGTTGAAGGCACCTACGTTGACTATGGCTACACCTTC
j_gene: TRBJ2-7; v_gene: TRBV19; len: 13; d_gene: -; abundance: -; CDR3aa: CASARAPSYEQYF; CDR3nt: TGTGCCAGTGCCCGGGCCCCGTCCTACGAGCAGTACTTC
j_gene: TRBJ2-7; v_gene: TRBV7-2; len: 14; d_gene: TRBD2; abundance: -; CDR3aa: CASSLVTSSHEQYF; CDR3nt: TGTGCCAGCAGCTTGGTGACTAGCTCCCACGAGCAGTACTTC
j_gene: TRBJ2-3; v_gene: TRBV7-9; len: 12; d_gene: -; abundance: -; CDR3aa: CASSVGTDTQYF; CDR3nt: TGTGCCAGCAGCGTTGGCACAGATACGCAGTATTTT
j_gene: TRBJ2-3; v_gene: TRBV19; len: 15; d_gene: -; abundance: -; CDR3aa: CASSIGVGSTDTQYF; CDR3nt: TGTGCCAGTAGTATAGGAGTGGGGAGCACAGATACGCAGTATTTT
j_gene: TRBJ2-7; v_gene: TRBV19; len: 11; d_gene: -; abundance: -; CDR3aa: CATAGEGEQYF; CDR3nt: TGTGCCACAGCAGGGGAGGGCGAGCAGTACTTC
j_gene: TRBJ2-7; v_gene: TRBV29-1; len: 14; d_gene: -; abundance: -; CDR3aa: CSVSDRTYSYEQYF; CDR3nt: TGCAGCGTCTCTGACAGAACCTACTCCTACGAGCAGTACTTC
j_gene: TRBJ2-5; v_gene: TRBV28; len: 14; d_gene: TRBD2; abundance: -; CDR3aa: CASTGTSGQETQYF; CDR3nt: TGTGCCAGCACTGGGACTAGCGGACAAGAGACCCAGTACTTC
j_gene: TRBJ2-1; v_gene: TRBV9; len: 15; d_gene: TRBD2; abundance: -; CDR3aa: CASSPGGGRYNEQFF; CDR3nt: TGTGCCAGCAGCCCCGGTGGCGGGAGGTACAATGAGCAGTTCTTC
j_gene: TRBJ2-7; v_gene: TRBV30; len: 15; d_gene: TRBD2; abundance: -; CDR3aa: CAFSSRGLAPGEQYF; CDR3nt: TGTGCCTTTTCCTCCAGGGGACTAGCCCCGGGCGAGCAGTACTTC
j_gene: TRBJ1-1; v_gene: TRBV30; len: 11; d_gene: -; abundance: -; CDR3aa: CAWTTGTEAFF; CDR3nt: TGTGCCTGGACGACGGGCACTGAAGCTTTCTTT
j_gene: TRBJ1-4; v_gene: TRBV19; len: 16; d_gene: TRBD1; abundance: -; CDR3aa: CASATDWDSTNEKLFF; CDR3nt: TGTGCCAGCGCCACGGACTGGGACAGTACTAATGAAAAACTGTTTTTT
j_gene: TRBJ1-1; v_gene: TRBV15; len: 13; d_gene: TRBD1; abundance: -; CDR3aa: CATSIGQGTEAFF; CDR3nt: TGTGCCACCAGCATCGGACAGGGTACTGAAGCTTTCTTT
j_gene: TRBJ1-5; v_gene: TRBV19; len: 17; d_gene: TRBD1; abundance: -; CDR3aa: CASSITWVGGSNQPQHF; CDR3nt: TGTGCCAGTAGTATAACGTGGGTAGGGGGCAGCAATCAGCCCCAGCATTTT
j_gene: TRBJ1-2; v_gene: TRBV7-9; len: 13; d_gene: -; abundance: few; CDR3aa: CASSLEGAYGYTF; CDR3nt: TGTGCCAGCAGCTTAGAAGGGGCCTATGGCTACACCTTC
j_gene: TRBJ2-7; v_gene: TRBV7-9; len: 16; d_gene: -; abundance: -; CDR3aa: CASSPTGGLGSYEQYF; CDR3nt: TGTGCCAGCAGCCCGACTGGGGGCCTGGGGTCCTACGAGCAGTACTTC
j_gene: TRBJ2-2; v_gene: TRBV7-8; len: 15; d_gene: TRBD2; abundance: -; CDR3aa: CASSLARGDTGELFF; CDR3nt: TGTGCCAGCAGCTTAGCCCGGGGGGACACCGGGGAGCTGTTTTTT
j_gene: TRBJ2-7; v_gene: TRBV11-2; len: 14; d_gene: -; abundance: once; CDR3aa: CASSLVGPRYEQYF; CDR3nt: TGTGCCAGCAGCTTAGTGGGGCCGCGCTACGAGCAGTACTTC
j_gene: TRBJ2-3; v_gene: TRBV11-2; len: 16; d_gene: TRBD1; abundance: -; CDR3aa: CASSSRQGTSTDTQYF; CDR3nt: TGTGCCAGCAGCTCCCGACAGGGGACTAGCACAGATACGCAGTATTTT
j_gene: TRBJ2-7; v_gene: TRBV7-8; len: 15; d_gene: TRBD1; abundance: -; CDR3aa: CASSLGPGQGHEQYF; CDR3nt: TGTGCCAGCAGCTTGGGGCCGGGACAGGGCCACGAGCAGTACTTC
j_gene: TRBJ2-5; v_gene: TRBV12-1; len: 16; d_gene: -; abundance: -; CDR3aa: CASSFLNRPNQETQYF; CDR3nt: TGTGCCAGCAGCTTTTTAAACCGCCCGAACCAAGAGACCCAGTACTTC
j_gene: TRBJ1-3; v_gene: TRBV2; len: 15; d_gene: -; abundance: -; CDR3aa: CAGTVGRFSGNTICF; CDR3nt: TGTGCCGGCACAGTAGGACGGTTTTCTGGAAACACCATATGTTTT
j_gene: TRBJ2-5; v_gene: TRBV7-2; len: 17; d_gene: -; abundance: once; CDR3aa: CASSLEAGLDPQETQYF; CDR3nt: TGTGCCAGCAGCTTAGAGGCGGGGTTAGACCCCCAAGAGACCCAGTACTTC